Listed here is a single T cell receptor beta chain. Its specificity is unknown. The length of the CDR3 is 15 residues. The V and J ends lost 10 bases and 0 bases respectively, with 15 bases between them. The germline V gene has CDR1 ENHRY and CDR2 SYGVKD. In each sample, at least 7 million PBMCs were isolated. The data belong to a study of blood T cells in healthy people across ages. Study-level results: Naive and antigen-experienced cells could not be conclusively compared, given unsorted PBMCs. Whereas aged donors had fewer naive CD4+ cells, long-lived donors had more of them and higher diversity.

A second PCR, run for roughly 6 to 11 cycles, used a sample-barcoded 5' primer plus a J-beta primer mix. TCRdb reanalysed the 5' RACE reads using MiXCR and keeps one entry per CDR3 protein. The sample carries under 850,000 distinct CDR3 sequences, around 36% recorded once. Sequencing used blood. The chain recombines TRBV10-3 with TRBJ2-2; no reliable D call. This TCR was sampled from a man between 18 and 35 years old in good health. CDR3 sequence: CATRRDVANTGELFF. CDR3 in DNA: TGTGCCACACGGCGAGACGTCGCGAACACCGGGGAGCTGTTTTTT.